The entry that follows covers one T cell receptor (beta chain) sequence. This sample stems from a study of blood T cell repertoires in COVID-19. This CDR3 has 15 residues. Generated by immunoSEQ multiplex PCR, the TCRdb table keeps only in-frame clones and is missing some. Among roughly 41,000 clones listed, 85% to 90% were seen once. Either two negative PCRs, clearance, or symptom resolution qualified Cohort 3 donors as recovered. This sequence was found in a woman aged 45-65 years who had recovered from COVID-19. The V call is TRBV21-1, the J call TRBJ1-5. TRBV21-1 is a documented pseudogene. Sequenced sample: PBMCs or T cells enriched from blood (not recorded which). The CDR3 sequence is CASSQRATKDQPQHF. CDR3 in DNA: TGTGCCAGCAGCCAGAGGGCAACTAAAGATCAGCCCCAGCATTTT.